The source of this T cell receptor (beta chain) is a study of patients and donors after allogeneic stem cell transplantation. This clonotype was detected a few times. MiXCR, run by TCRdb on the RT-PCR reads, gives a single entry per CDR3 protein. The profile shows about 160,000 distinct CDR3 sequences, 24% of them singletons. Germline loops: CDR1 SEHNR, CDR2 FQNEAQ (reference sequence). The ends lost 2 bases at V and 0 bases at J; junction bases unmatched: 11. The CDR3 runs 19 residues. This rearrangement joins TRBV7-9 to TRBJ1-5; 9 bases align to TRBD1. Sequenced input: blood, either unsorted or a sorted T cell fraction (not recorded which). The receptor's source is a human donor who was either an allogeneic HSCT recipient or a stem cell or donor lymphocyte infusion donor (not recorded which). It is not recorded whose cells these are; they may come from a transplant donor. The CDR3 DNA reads TGTGCCAGCAGCTTAAGTGGGAGGGACAGGGAAGTTAGCAATCAGCCCCAGCATTTT. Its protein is CASSLSGRDREVSNQPQHF.